This T cell receptor beta chain emerged from a study of cytomegalovirus exposure and HLA in healthy donors (dated by TCRdb to between 2016 and 2019). With respect to the entire study: An earlier analysis of around 600 of the donors reported roughly 300 Gb of sequence data and 117 million unique TCR beta sequences from 190 million or so T cells. Roughly 320 gigabases of sequencing data and approximately 91 million unique TCR sequences made up an early release that covered approximately 700 HLA-typed donors. Of the roughly 430 genotyped donors, roughly 85% fell in the genetic ancestry cluster associated with self-reported Caucasian donors. The aim of the study was to test whether cataloging public T cell receptors could identify signatures of past pathogen exposure. The study profiled the T cell repertoires of about 640 subjects by immunosequencing and related them to cytomegalovirus serostatus. Along with the 666-subject first cohort, a separate validation cohort of over 90 different subjects was used. To predict cytomegalovirus infection status, the study combined high-throughput TCR immunosequencing, statistical association of individual TCRs with disease status, and machine learning. A later analysis re-examined previously published TCR beta repertoires from 600 to 700 donors and added high-resolution HLA genotyping to investigate patterns of TCR occurrence. In the later analysis, no new phenotypic data were used to find candidate immune exposures; instead, reliance was placed on TCR beta sequences and their occurrence across donors. To decide whether each TCR beta V gene segment behaved as functional or pseudogenic, an earlier analysis of fewer than 750 of the donors relied on high-throughput TCR beta sequencing. Alongside the repertoire data, information on donor age, sex, ethnicity and CMV serostatus was compiled. In a later genetic analysis, genome-wide SNP genotypes for about three fifths of the roughly 670 donors were used, and that subset was treated as a discovery cohort. All discovery cohort repertoires had been generated on a single sequencing platform. HLA typing included class I and class II loci at four-digit resolution. The number of typed donors differed by locus: 629-630 for A, B, C, DRB1 and DQB1; 500 to 550 for DQA1; 606 for DPA1; and roughly 490 for DPB1. Several DR-DQ haplotypes were handled as single units for association and clustering because linkage in the cohort was strong. Across roughly 420 genotyped donors of the cohort, an average of about 240,000 unique TCR beta nucleotide sequences per donor were sequenced, and 15% to 20% of those sequences were non-productive.

General study outcomes and caveats: Most CMV-associated TCR beta chains appeared to be HLA-restricted in a later analysis, and the HLA associations seemed to be driven largely by CMV exposure. Some IMGT-functional V segments, including TRBV6-2 and TRBV6-3, could not be told apart with the 87-base-pair reads, so those segments were excluded. Compared with the approximately 670-donor mean, donors in an Asian-associated ancestry cluster had fewer N-insertions in productive TCRs, according to a later genetic analysis. According to a later analysis, parvovirus B19, influenza, CMV and Epstein-Barr virus appeared linked to several top co-occurrence clusters. Correlated functional status among segregating V segments might reflect linkage disequilibrium, but an unknown experimental factor could not be ruled out. Over 15 rarely observed V segments, including chromosome 9 orphons, were excluded from the earlier analysis of just under 600 of the donors because counts were too low. In the study, around 150 TCR beta chains were listed as associated with cytomegalovirus. Strong co-occurrence of HLA alleles, especially DR and DQ, made assigning TCR associations to individual alleles difficult. A few of the identified cytomegalovirus-associated TCR beta chains were confirmed in vitro to be specific for cytomegalovirus antigens. Immune exposure information for the cohort was limited to CMV serostatus. According to the authors, the approach could potentially be generalized to other disease states and immunological phenotypes. Because HLA typing was unavailable for some donors at each locus, only the typed subset was used in association tests. In a later analysis, HLA-associated TCR beta chains showed more clonal expansion and lower generation probabilities than non-associated chains that were equally common. In a later genetic analysis, a missense DCLRE1C variant was associated with V-gene and J-gene trimming of TCR beta chains, and the association was replicated in an independent cohort. According to a later analysis, TCR association rates differed among HLA loci, with DRB1 alleles showing the most associated TCRs and HLA-C alleles showing the fewest. Roughly uniform sequencing depth across donors was assumed in presence/absence analyses, although this assumption may not hold. In both the original and validation cohorts, the classifier was reported to diagnose cytomegalovirus status with high specificity and sensitivity. Most TCR sequences were seen in very few donors, while some public TCRs were found in many individuals. The sequencing pipeline was judged likely to have produced a cluster of highly shared sequence variants as a technical artifact. Specific HLA alleles were associated with around 18,000 TCR beta sequences at a false discovery rate of 0.05 in a later analysis. A further reported finding was that TCR beta sequences accurately predicted the HLA-A and HLA-B alleles for most subjects in the first cohort. Only TCR beta chains were sequenced in this cohort, and the absence of alpha or paired-chain data limited detectable features. Broadly in line with IMGT annotations, most TCR beta V segments showed up in productive rearrangements about 87% or about 30% of the time in an earlier analysis of a few hundred of the donors.

The cohort comprised fewer than 700 healthy bone marrow donors. All cohort members were sampled while nominally healthy, although unrecorded immune exposures were likely present. The donor tested CMV seropositive, placing the donor among the 289 seropositive members of the cohort. Each donor provided a peripheral blood sample, and peripheral blood mononuclear cells were used for TCR beta sequencing. Genomic DNA was extracted from the blood cell samples with the Qiagen DNeasy Blood Extraction Kit. The CDR3 has 16 amino acids, counting the end cysteine and phenylalanine. Just CDR3 DNA is preserved here, 48 bases in frame from base 1. The germline V gene encodes CDR1 LGHNA and CDR2 YNFKEQ. V was cut back by 0 bases and J by 0 bases, leaving a gap of 11 bases between them. Libraries were made using the immunoSEQ multiplex PCR assay. The multiplex PCR relied on a mix of 60 forward primers for TCR Vbeta segments and 13 reverse primers for TCR Jbeta segments. The CDR3 region of rearranged TCR beta genes was amplified from genomic DNA by a multiplex PCR assay. The Illumina HiSeq System was used to sequence the amplified TCR beta libraries as 87-base-pair reads. The paper's processing steps were these. A later analysis counted approximately 74 million unique TCR beta chains across the roughly 700 repertoires, and roughly 11 million of these chains were shared by at least two donors. Raw reads were error-corrected and collapsed into unique sequences by a nearest-neighbor algorithm in which closely related sequences were merged to remove PCR and sequencing errors. Alignment of CDR3 sequences to IMGT reference sequences was used to assign V, D and J gene segments. For a sequence to be retained, a match of at least six nucleotides was required to both a V gene segment and a J gene segment. Rearrangements were classified as productive when the CDR3 lacked stop codons and remained in frame with V and J, and all other rearrangements were classified as non-productive. Following IMGT convention, CDR3 was defined as the stretch from the second conserved V-encoded cysteine up to the conserved J-encoded phenylalanine. In an earlier analysis of approximately 500 of the donors, sequences lacking an unambiguous match to a single V gene segment were excluded. An earlier analysis of just under 600 of the donors called V segments functional above 56.7% productive rearrangements and segregating when the between-donor standard deviation exceeded 5%. A statistical classification framework was developed to diagnose cytomegalovirus status using the catalog of TCR beta chain sequences. A later analysis assigned V and J genes by comparing TCR nucleotide sequences with IMGT/GENE-DB human TR gene sequences. A later analysis assigned CDR3 sequences and most-parsimonious VDJ recombination scenarios with the TCRdist pipeline. In a later analysis, each TCR beta chain was defined by its CDR3 amino acid sequence together with its V-gene family, and reads without a unique V-gene family were excluded. As a way to deal with suspected cross-contamination and a sequencing artifact, a later analysis dropped hundreds of nucleotide sequences that were highly shared and had low generation probability. In a later analysis, a clonal expansion index for each public chain was calculated from normalized within-repertoire ranks of inferred template counts. A later analysis computed generation probabilities with a VDJ recombination model fitted to out-of-frame rearrangements, and checked the results against IGoR. In a later analysis, TCR-TCR, TCR-HLA and TCR-CMV co-occurrence was scored with hypergeometric tests, and a repertoire-size bias correction was applied to TCR pairs. To estimate false discovery rates, a later analysis permuted the HLA or CMV assignments 20 times. In a later analysis, co-occurring TCRs were grouped with DBSCAN, and TCRdist sequence similarity was added when clustering was performed within HLA-allele-positive subsets. Repertoires with fewer than 30,000 or more than 120,000 public chains were left out of co-occurrence clustering, as were about 5 repertoires with anomalous nucleotide sharing. TCRdb mirrors the immuneACCESS table, restricted to in-frame sequences. Some clones are absent from its copies; in checked studies, under half trace to an unresolved V gene, and the reason for the others is unknown. V, J and clone size derive from that table, while D and trimming were established from the DNA sequence. In all, the sample holds about 150,000 clones, and around 84% of those were seen once. 5.6% of the sample lies in the top ten.

With respect to this clone: It has no known antigen specificity. No base quality information exists; no much larger clone differs at one position.

This TCR was sampled from a woman in her thirties or forties in good health and CMV-seropositive. This receptor chain uses TRBV4-2 and TRBJ1-1; no D gene is confidently identified. The sequencing sample was made of PBMCs. The CDR3 is CASSQESSEMNTEAFF. The DNA sequence is as follows: TGTGCCAGCAGCCAAGAGTCAAGCGAGATGAACACTGAAGCTTTCTTT.